The TCR beta chain described here comes from a study of T cell responses to AZD1222 COVID-19 vaccine. Overall study findings and caveats: Donors in the cohort were predominantly white British and more often female, and clonal diversity was possibly underestimated.

Profiling relied on immunoSEQ multiplex PCR, and the TCRdb table lists in-frame clones only, not all of them. The sample carries approximately 150,000 clones, 80% to 95% recorded once. With regard to this clone: Antigen specificity is unknown.

From germline, CDR1 is MNHNS and CDR2 SASEGT. The J segment lost 6 bases and the V segment lost 1 base, leaving 11 bases of the junction unmatched. CDR3 size: 17 residues. The V call is TRBV6-1, the J call TRBJ2-1, with TRBD2 matching over 8 bases. The sample was peripheral blood, taken 28 days after the second AZD1222 dose. The sequence came from an adult who received the AZD1222 COVID-19 vaccine. The CDR3 here is CASSEGSSGRLSNEQFF. Here the CDR3 DNA reads TGTGCCAGCAGTGAAGGTTCGAGCGGGAGACTCTCCAATGAGCAGTTCTTC.